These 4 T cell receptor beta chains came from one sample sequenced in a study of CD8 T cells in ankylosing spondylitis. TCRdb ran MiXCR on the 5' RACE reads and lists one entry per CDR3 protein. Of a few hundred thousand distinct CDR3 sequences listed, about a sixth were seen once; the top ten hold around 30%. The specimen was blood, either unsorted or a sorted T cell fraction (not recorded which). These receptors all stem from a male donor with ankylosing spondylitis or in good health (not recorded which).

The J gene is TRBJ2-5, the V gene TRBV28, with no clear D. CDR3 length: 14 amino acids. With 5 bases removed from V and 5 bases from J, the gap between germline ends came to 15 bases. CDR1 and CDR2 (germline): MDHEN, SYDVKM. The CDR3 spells CASSDPASEETQYF. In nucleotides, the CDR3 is TGTGCCAGCAGTGATCCGGCCTCTGAGGAGACCCAGTACTTC.

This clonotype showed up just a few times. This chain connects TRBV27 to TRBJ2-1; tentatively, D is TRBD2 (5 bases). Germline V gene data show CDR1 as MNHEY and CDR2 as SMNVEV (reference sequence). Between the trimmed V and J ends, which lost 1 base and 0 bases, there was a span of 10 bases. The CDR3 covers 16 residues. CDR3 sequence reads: CASSLWWESSYNEQFF. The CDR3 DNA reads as TGTGCCAGCAGTTTATGGTGGGAGAGCTCCTACAATGAGCAGTTCTTC.

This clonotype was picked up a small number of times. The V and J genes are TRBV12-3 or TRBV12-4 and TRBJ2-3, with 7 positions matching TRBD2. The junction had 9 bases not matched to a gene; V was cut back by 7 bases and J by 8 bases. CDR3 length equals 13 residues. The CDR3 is CASTGGQLGTQYF. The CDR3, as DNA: TGTGCCAGCACGGGGGGTCAGCTAGGTACGCAGTATTTT.

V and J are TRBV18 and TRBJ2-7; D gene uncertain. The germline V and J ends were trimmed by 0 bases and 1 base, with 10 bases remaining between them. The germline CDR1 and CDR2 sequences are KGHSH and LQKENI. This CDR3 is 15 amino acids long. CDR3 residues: CASSPPGPPSYEQYF. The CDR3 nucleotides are TGTGCCAGCTCACCACCAGGACCACCATCCTACGAGCAGTACTTC.